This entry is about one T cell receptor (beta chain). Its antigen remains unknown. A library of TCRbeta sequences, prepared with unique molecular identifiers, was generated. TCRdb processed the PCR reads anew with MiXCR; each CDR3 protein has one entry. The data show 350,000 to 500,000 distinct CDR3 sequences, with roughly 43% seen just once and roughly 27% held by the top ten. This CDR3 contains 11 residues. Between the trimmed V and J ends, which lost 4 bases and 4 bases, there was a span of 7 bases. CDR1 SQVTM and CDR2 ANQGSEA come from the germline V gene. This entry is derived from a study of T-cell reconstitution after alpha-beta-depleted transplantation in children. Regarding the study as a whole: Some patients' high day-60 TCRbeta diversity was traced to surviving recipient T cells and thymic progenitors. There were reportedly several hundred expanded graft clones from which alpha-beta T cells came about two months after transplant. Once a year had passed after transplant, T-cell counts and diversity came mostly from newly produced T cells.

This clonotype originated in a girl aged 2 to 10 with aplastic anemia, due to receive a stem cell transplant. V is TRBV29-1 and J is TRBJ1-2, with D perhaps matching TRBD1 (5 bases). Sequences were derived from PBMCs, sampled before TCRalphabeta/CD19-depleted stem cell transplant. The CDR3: CSVADSYGYTF. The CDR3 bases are TGCAGCGTTGCAGACAGCTATGGCTACACCTTC.